Following are 20 T cell receptor beta chains from one sample sequenced in a study of blood T cell repertoires in COVID-19. Clones were sequenced by immunoSEQ multiplex PCR, and TCRdb holds only the in-frame ones, with some missing. Of under 200,000 clones detected, approximately 83% appear once; the ten largest clones hold more than 1.5%. Sequenced sample: peripheral blood. The receptors here all came from a human donor in a cohort sampled during active COVID-19.

The rearrangement links TRBV4-2 to TRBJ2-7, with D maybe TRBD1 (6 bases). Trimming removed 0 bases at V and 3 bases at J, with 9 bases between. The CDR3 loop spans 14 amino acids. Germline CDR1 is LGHNA and CDR2 is YNFKEQ. CDR3 sequence (DNA): TGTGCCAGCAGCCAAGATGGGGGACACTACGAGCAGTACTTC. Protein sequence: CASSQDGGHYEQYF.

The J gene is TRBJ2-1, the V gene TRBV4-3; TRBD2 matches at 12 bases. The CDR3 is made up of 17 amino acids. The trim removed 1 base at V and 4 bases at J, leaving 5 bases unmatched. Germline CDR1 and CDR2: LGHNA and YSLEER. The CDR3 region has the DNA TGCGCCAGCAGCCAAGTGACTAGCGGGAGTGGGTACAATGAGCAGTTCTTC. Amino acid sequence: CASSQVTSGSGYNEQFF.

J is TRBJ2-1 and V is TRBV19; 8 bases match TRBD1. V lost 5 bases to trimming and J lost 4 bases; unmatched junction nucleotides: 4. Germline lookup yields CDR1 LNHDA and CDR2 SQIVND (reference sequence). The CDR3 covers 14 residues. The CDR3 spells CASSLRDRYNEQFF. DNA of the CDR3: TGTGCCAGTAGTCTTCGGGACAGGTACAATGAGCAGTTCTTC. Looking up the rest from reference TRBV19 and TRBJ2-1 gives the full variable domain: DGGITQSPKYLFRKEGQNVTLSCEQNLNHDAMYWYRQDPGQGLRLIYYSQIVNDFQKGDIAEGYSVSREKKESFPLTVTSAQKNPTAFYLCASSLRDRYNEQFFGPGTRLTVL.

The V call is TRBV7-2, the J call TRBJ2-2; 10 nucleotides agree with TRBD2. This CDR3 has 17 amino acids. V shed 1 base, J shed 5 bases, and the junction held 7 bases outside the gene matches. Germline lookup yields CDR1 SGHTA and CDR2 FQGNSA. The chain's CDR3 is CASSLGTSGLPTGELFF. The CDR3, as DNA: TGTGCCAGCAGCTTAGGGACTAGCGGCCTCCCAACCGGGGAGCTGTTTTTT. Full variable domain (rest looked up from reference TRBV7-2 and TRBJ2-2): GAGVSQSPSNKVTEKGKDVELRCDPISGHTALYWYRQSLGQGLEFLIYFQGNSAPDKSGLPSDRFSAERTGGSVSTLTIQRTQQEDSAVYLCASSLGTSGLPTGELFFGEGSRLTVL.

This clone was picked up a small number of times. The V and J genes are TRBV15 and TRBJ1-4; tentatively, D is TRBD1 (6 bases). Germline assignment: CDR1 LNHNV and CDR2 YYDKDF (reference sequence). Trimming pared 0 bases from V and 5 bases from J, leaving 10 bases between. CDR3 size: 15 residues. CDR3 in amino acids: CATSRDKGGNEKLFF. Here the CDR3 DNA reads TGTGCCACCAGCAGAGATAAAGGGGGAAATGAAAAACTGTTTTTT.

The chain joins TRBV9 to TRBJ2-7; 7 bases align to TRBD1. V was pared by 4 bases and J by 2 bases, with 6 bases of the junction left unmatched. The CDR3 has 14 residues. Germline V lookup: CDR1 SGDLS, CDR2 YYNGEE. CDR3 coding DNA: TGTGCCAGCAGCTCCACAGACAGGGCCTACGAGCAGTACTTC. Amino acid sequence: CASSSTDRAYEQYF.

The chain joins TRBV10-3 to TRBJ2-7, with 11 bases aligning to TRBD2. The V and J ends lost 3 bases and 0 bases, in that order; junction bases with no gene match: 4. Germline V lookup: CDR1 ENHRY, CDR2 SYGVKD. This CDR3 region has 16 residues. CDR3: CAISDPGLAVSYEQYF. The CDR3 DNA reads as TGTGCCATCAGTGACCCGGGACTAGCGGTCTCCTACGAGCAGTACTTC.

This sequence joins TRBV24-1 and TRBJ2-3; 7 bases are shared with TRBD2. The germline V gene has CDR1 KGHDR and CDR2 SFDVKD. The V segment lost 9 bases and the J segment 5 bases; nucleotides outside the gene matches: 10. The CDR3 has 14 residues. The CDR3 reads CATRWGGSQDTQYF. CDR3 nucleotides: TGTGCCACCCGTTGGGGAGGGTCACAAGATACGCAGTATTTT.

This rearrangement joins TRBV4-1 to TRBJ2-7, with TRBD1 as a possible D gene (6 bases). The CDR3 is made up of 14 amino acids. V dropped 6 bases and J dropped 0 bases, with 12 bases sitting between them. Germline-derived CDR1 and CDR2 are MGHRA and YSYEKL. The CDR3 DNA follows: TGCGCCAGCAGGGGACAAACGAGCTCCTACGAGCAGTACTTC. Translating gives CASRGQTSSYEQYF.

The chain couples TRBV28 to TRBJ2-7; D ambiguous. Germline V CDR1 and CDR2: MDHEN, SYDVKM. Trimming stripped 5 bases from V and 6 bases from J, with 17 bases between. The CDR3 is made up of 14 amino acids. CDR3 region: CASSPLLAVLEQYF. The DNA for the CDR3 is TGTGCCAGCAGTCCCCTTCTCGCGGTCCTCGAGCAGTACTTC.

The chain is built from TRBV5-1 and TRBJ1-2, with TRBD1 matching over 8 bases. CDR3 length: 17 amino acids. The V and J ends lost 2 bases and 6 bases, in that order; junction bases with no gene match: 15. Germline values: CDR1 SGHRS, CDR2 YFSETQ. The CDR3 bases are TGCGCCAGCAGCTTTTCGCAGGGGGCCAATAAAGAGGATGGCTACACCTTC. Translated: CASSFSQGANKEDGYTF.

The chain is built from TRBV7-9 and TRBJ2-2; 7 bases align to TRBD2. Germline trimming cut 0 bases from V and 5 bases from J; bases unmatched to any gene: 12. The CDR3 has 18 amino acids. Germline CDR1 reads SEHNR; CDR2 reads FQNEAQ (reference sequence). Here the CDR3 reads CASSLAPPGLWGTGELFF. CDR3 sequence (DNA): TGTGCCAGCAGCTTAGCCCCCCCGGGACTATGGGGGACCGGGGAGCTGTTTTTT.

The chain uses TRBV28 and TRBJ2-1, with 8 bases matching TRBD1. Germline CDR1 is MDHEN and CDR2 is SYDVKM. The trim removed 8 bases at V and 4 bases at J, leaving 4 bases unmatched. The CDR3 covers 13 residues. CDR3 in amino acids: CASAGGGYNEQFF. CDR3 nucleotides: TGTGCCAGCGCAGGGGGCGGGTACAATGAGCAGTTCTTC.

The rearrangement links TRBV27 to TRBJ1-4, with 10 bases matching TRBD1. J gave up 8 bases and V 5 bases, and 8 bases lay outside the gene matches. The CDR3 is made up of 15 amino acids. Per germline, CDR1 MNHEY and CDR2 SMNVEV (reference sequence). This CDR3 reads CASSNQGQGQEKLFF. Here the CDR3 DNA reads TGTGCCAGCAGTAACCAGGGACAGGGGCAGGAAAAACTGTTTTTT.

The chain is built from TRBV27 and TRBJ2-7, with D possibly being TRBD1 (5 bases). The CDR3 is 14 amino acids. Trimming took 5 bases from V and 3 from J, leaving 14 bases between them. Per germline, CDR1 MNHEY and CDR2 SMNVEV (reference sequence). The CDR3 DNA is TGTGCCAGCAGTGTCGACAGTTCCGACTACGAGCAGTACTTC. Translation gives CASSVDSSDYEQYF.

This chain joins TRBV9 and TRBJ2-6; D might be TRBD2 (5 bases). Per germline, CDR1 SGDLS and CDR2 YYNGEE. With 0 bases removed from V and 1 base from J, the gap between germline ends came to 8 bases. The CDR3 consists of 16 residues. CDR3 residues: CASSVGLASGANVLTF. The CDR3 coding sequence is TGTGCCAGCAGCGTAGGGCTAGCTTCTGGGGCCAACGTCCTGACTTTC.

V is TRBV4-3 and J is TRBJ2-1; 9 bases are a match to TRBD1. Per germline, CDR1 LGHNA and CDR2 YSLEER. The V gene end was trimmed by 5 bases and the J gene end by 6 bases; junction bases not matched to a gene: 11. The CDR3 extends over 16 amino acids. For the CDR3, the DNA is TGCGCCAGCAGCAGGAACCCGGGACAGGGAGGCAATGAGCAGTTCTTC. Protein product: CASSRNPGQGGNEQFF.

V gene TRBV5-6 combines with J gene TRBJ1-4; a weak D match, TRBD1 (5 bases). With 3 bases removed from V and 3 bases from J, the gap between germline ends came to 12 bases. The CDR3 runs to 15 residues. Germline V lookup: CDR1 SGHDT, CDR2 YYEEEE. The CDR3 reads CASSWKGHANEKLFF. The CDR3 region has the DNA TGTGCCAGCAGCTGGAAGGGGCATGCTAATGAAAAACTGTTTTTT. Together with reference TRBV5-6 and TRBJ1-4, the CDR3 gives the full variable domain: DAGVTQSPTHLIKTRGQQVTLRCSPKSGHDTVSWYQQALGQGPQFIFQYYEEEERQRGNFPDRFSGHQFPNYSSELNVNALLLGDSALYLCASSWKGHANEKLFFGSGTQLSVL.

This clone was picked up one time. The V and J genes are TRBV5-6 and TRBJ1-6, with a tentative D call TRBD1 (6 bases). The CDR3 is 14 residues long. Between the trimmed V and J ends, which lost 2 bases and 7 bases, there was a span of 10 bases. The germline gives CDR1 SGHDT, CDR2 YYEEEE. CDR3 region: CASSFRGGNSPLHF. The CDR3 DNA sequence: TGTGCCAGCAGCTTTCGGGGGGGCAATTCACCCCTCCACTTT.

This rearrangement joins TRBV12-3 or TRBV12-4 to TRBJ2-3; D unclear. This CDR3 has 12 residues. The V gene lost 7 bases and the J gene lost 5 bases, with 10 bases spanning the gap. The DNA for the CDR3 is TGTGCCAGCAAACGGCCAGGAGATACGCAGTATTTT. It yields the protein CASKRPGDTQYF.